This T cell receptor beta chain was retrieved from a study of T cells in localized non-small cell lung cancer. The CDR3 runs 10 residues. Germline V gene lookup returns CDR1 SQVTM and CDR2 ANQGSEA. Trimming took off 4 bases at V and 1 base at J, with 1 base between the two ends. The repertoire was sequenced with immunoSEQ multiplex PCR; TCRdb's copy has only in-frame clones and lacks some. The data contain about 19,000 clones, about 80% of them seen just once; the ten biggest clones take up about 25%. The chain uses TRBV29-1 and TRBJ1-2; D is undetermined. Specimen: peripheral blood, collected before any cancer treatment. The TCR sequence derives from a female donor older than 55 with stage I lung adenocarcinoma. DNA for the CDR3: TGCAGCGTTGGTAACTATGGCTACACCTTC. Encoded protein: CSVGNYGYTF.